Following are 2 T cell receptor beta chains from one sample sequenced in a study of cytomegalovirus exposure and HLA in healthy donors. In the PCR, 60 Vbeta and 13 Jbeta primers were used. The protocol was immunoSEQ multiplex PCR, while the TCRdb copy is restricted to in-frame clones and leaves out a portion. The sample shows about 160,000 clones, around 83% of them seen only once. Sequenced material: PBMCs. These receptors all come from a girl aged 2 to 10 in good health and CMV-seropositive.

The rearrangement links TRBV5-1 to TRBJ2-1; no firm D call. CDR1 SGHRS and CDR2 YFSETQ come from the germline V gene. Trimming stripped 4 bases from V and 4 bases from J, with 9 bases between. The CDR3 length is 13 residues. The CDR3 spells CASSPPLYNEQFF. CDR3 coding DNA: TGCGCCAGCAGCCCCCCTCTATACAATGAGCAGTTCTTC.

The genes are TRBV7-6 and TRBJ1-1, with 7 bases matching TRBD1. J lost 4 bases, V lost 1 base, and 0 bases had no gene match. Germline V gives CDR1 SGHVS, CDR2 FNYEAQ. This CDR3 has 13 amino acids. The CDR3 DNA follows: TGTGCCAGCAGCTTAGGACAGGGCACTGAAGCTTTCTTT. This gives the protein CASSLGQGTEAFF.